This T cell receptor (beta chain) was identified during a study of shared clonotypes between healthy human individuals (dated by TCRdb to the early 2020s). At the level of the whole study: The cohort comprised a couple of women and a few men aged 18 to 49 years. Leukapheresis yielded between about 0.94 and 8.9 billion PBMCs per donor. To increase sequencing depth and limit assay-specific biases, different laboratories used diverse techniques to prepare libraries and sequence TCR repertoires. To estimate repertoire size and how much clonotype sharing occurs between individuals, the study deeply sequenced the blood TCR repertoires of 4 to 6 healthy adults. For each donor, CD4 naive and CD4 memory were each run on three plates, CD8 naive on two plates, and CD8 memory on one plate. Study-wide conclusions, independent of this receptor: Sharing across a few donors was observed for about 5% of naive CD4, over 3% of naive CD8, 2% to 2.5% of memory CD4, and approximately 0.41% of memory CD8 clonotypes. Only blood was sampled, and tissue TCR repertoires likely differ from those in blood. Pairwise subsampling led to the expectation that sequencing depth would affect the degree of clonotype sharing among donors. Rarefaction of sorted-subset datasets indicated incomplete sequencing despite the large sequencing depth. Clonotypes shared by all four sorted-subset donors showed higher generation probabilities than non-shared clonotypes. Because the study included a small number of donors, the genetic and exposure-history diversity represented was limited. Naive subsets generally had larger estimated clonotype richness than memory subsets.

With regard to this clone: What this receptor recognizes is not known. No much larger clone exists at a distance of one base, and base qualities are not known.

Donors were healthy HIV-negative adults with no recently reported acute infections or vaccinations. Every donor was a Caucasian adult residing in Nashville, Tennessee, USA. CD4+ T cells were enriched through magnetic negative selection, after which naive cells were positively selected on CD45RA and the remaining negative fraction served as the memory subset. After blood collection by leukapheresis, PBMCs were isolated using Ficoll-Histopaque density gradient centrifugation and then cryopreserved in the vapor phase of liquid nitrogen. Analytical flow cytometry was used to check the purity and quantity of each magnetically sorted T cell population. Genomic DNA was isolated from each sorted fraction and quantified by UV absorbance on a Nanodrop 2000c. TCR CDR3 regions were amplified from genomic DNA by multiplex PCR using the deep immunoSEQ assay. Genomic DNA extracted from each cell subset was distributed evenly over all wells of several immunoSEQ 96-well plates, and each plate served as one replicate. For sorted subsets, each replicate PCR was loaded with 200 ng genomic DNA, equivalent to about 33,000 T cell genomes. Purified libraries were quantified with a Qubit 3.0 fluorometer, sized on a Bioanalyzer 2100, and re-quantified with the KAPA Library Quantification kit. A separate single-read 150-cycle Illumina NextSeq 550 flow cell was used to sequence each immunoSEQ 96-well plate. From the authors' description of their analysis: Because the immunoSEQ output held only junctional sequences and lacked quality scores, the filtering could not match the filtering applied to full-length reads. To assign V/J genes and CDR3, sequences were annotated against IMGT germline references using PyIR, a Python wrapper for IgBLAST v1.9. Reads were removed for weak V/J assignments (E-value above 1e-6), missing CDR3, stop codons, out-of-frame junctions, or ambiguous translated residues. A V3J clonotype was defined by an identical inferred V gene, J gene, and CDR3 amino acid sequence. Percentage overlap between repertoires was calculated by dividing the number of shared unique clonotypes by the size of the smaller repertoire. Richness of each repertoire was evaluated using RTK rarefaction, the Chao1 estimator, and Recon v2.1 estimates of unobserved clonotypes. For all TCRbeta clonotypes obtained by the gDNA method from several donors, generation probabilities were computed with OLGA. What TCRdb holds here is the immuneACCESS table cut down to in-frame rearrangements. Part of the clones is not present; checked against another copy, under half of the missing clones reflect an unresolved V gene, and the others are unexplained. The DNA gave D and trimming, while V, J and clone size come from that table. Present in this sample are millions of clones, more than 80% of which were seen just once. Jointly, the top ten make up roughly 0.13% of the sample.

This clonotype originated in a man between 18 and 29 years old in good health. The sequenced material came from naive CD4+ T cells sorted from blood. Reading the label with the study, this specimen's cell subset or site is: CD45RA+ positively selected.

The DNA sequence is as follows: TGTGCCAGCAGTGATAACGGTAACACTGAAGCTTTCTTT. It is translated as CASSDNGNTEAFF. The V and J segments used are TRBV6-1 and TRBJ1-1, with the D gene uncertain. Including cysteine and phenylalanine, the CDR3 has 13 amino acids. CDR3 DNA only is kept here, 39 bases in frame from base 1. From the germline V gene, CDR1 is MNHNS and CDR2 is SASEGT. A distance of 7 bases separates the germline ends of V and J, which lose 3 bases and 2 bases respectively.